This T cell receptor beta chain was observed in a study of regulatory T cells in long-lasting Graves disease. CDR3 regions were amplified by Arm-PCR using iRepertoire HTBI primers to build TCR beta libraries. MiXCR, run by TCRdb on the multiplex PCR reads, gives a single entry per CDR3 protein. Seen here are approximately 400,000 distinct CDR3 sequences, over 14% observed once, and the top ten hold about 8.3%. J gave up 4 bases and V 7 bases, and 8 bases lay outside the gene matches. The CDR3 loop spans 14 amino acids. Germline V gene lookup returns CDR1 LNHDA and CDR2 SQIVND (reference sequence). This sample's time point: newly diagnosed GD, antithyroid drugs for less than 3 months. After RNA was extracted from PBMCs, the TCR library was made from it. This clonotype was seen only once. Its specificity is unknown. Study results and limitations: TRBV28, TRBJ1-2 and TRBJ2-5 were segments that persistent disease favored.

These data were also filed under a second study, of T cells in Graves' hyperthyroidism and ophthalmopathy. This second report adds: Thyroid ultrasound, orbital computed tomography, clinical symptoms, and serum thyroxine and TRAb underpinned diagnoses.

The V gene is TRBV19, the J gene TRBJ2-7; the match to TRBD2 covers 9 bases. This receptor was taken from a woman aged 40 to 49 with Graves disease. Here the sequenced sample was peripheral blood mononuclear cells (PBMCs), taken at new diagnosis, from a patient treated with antithyroid drugs. The CDR3 bases are TGTGCCAGTATTATCCTAGCGGGGCCTTACGAGCAGTACTTC. This gives the protein CASIILAGPYEQYF. Based on the CDR3 plus reference TRBV19 and TRBJ2-7, the full variable domain is DGGITQSPKYLFRKEGQNVTLSCEQNLNHDAMYWYRQDPGQGLRLIYYSQIVNDFQKGDIAEGYSVSREKKESFPLTVTSAQKNPTAFYLCASIILAGPYEQYFGPGTRLTVT.